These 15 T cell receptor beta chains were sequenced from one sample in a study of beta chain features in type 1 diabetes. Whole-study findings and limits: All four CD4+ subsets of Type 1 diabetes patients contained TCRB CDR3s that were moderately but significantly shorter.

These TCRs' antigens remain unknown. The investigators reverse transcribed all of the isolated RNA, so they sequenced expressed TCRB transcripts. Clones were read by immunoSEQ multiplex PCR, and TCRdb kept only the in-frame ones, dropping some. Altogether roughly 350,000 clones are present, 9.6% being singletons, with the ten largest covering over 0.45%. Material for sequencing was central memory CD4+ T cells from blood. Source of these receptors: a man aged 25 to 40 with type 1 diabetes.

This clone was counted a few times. The CDR3 DNA reads as TGTGCCAGCAGCCGAACAGGGAATAATGAAAAACTGTTTTTT. It codes for CASSRTGNNEKLFF. The chain has TRBV7-9 and TRBJ1-4, with a tentative D call TRBD1 (6 bases). Trimming pared 5 bases from V and 4 bases from J, leaving 11 bases between. CDR3 length: 14 amino acids. Germline V gene data show CDR1 as SEHNR and CDR2 as FQNEAQ (reference sequence).

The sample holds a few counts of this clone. The CDR3 reads CASSGRQEGEAFF. CDR3 sequence (DNA): TGCGCCAGCAGCGGTCGACAGGAGGGAGAGGCTTTCTTT. This rearrangement joins TRBV5-1 to TRBJ1-1; tentative D call: TRBD1 (6 bases). Trimming removed 4 bases at V and 11 bases at J, with 18 bases between. Germline CDR1 is SGHRS and CDR2 is YFSETQ. This CDR3 comprises 13 residues.

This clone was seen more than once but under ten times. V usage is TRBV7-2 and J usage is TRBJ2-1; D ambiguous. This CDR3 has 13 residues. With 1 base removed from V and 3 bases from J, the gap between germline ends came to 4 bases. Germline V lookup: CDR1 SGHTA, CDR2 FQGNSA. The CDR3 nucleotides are TGTGCCAGCAGCTTAGATCGCTACAATGAGCAGTTCTTC. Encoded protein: CASSLDRYNEQFF.

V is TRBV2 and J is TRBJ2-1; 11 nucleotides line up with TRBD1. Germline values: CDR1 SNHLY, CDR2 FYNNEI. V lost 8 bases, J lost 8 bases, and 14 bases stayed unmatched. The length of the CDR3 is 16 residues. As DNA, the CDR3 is TGTGCCAGCTTTCCCTACACGGGACAGGGGGGCCATGAGCAGTTCTTC. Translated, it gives CASFPYTGQGGHEQFF.

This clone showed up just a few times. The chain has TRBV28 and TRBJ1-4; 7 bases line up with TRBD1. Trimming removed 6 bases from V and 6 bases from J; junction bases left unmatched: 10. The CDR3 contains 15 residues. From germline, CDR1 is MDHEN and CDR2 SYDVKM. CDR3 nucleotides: TGTGCCAGCAGCCCGGGAGGGGGCATTCATGAAAAACTGTTTTTT. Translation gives CASSPGGGIHEKLFF.

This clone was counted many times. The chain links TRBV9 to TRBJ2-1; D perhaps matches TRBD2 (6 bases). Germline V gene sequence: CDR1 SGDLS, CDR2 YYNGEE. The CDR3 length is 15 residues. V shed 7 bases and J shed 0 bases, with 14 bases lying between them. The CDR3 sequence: CASRQDGSSYNEQFF. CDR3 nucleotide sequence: TGTGCCAGCCGCCAGGACGGGAGCTCCTACAATGAGCAGTTCTTC.

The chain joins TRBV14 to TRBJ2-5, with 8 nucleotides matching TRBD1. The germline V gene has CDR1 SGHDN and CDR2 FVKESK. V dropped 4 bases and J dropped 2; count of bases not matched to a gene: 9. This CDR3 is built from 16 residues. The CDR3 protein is CASSLPTGVSQETQYF. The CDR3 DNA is TGTGCCAGCAGCCTGCCGACAGGGGTGAGTCAAGAGACCCAGTACTTC.

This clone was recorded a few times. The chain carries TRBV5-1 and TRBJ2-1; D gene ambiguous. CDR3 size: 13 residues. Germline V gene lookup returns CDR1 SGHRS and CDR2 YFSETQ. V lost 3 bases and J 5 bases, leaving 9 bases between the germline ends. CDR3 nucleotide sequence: TGCGCCAGCAGCTCATATAAAGACAATGAGCAGTTCTTC. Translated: CASSSYKDNEQFF.

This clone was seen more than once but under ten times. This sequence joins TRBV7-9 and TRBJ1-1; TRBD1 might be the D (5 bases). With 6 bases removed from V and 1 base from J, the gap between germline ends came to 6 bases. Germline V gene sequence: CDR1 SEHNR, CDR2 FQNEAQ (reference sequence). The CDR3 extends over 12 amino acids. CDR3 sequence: CASSGGNTEAFF. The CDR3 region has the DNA TGTGCCAGCAGTGGGGGGAACACTGAAGCTTTCTTT.

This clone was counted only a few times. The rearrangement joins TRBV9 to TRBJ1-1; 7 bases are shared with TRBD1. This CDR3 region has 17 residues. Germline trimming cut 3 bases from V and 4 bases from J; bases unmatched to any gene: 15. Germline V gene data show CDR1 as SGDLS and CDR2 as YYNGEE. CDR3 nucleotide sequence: TGTGCCAGCAGCGACCAAAACAGGGGAGGGAAGAGCACTGAAGCTTTCTTT. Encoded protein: CASSDQNRGGKSTEAFF.

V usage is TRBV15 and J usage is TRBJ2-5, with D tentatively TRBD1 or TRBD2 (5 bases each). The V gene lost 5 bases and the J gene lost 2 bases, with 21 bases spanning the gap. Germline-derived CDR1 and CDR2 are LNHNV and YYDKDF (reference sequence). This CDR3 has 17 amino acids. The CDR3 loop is CATSYRRDATRQETQYF. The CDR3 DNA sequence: TGTGCCACCAGCTACCGACGGGACGCAACTCGTCAAGAGACCCAGTACTTC.

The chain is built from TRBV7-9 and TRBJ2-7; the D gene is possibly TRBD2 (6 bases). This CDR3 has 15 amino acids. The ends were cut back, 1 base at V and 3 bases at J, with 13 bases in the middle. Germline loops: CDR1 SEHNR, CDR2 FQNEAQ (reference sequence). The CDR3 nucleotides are TGTGCCAGCAGCTTAGGAGGGACTTTGGGCTACGAGCAGTACTTC. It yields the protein CASSLGGTLGYEQYF.

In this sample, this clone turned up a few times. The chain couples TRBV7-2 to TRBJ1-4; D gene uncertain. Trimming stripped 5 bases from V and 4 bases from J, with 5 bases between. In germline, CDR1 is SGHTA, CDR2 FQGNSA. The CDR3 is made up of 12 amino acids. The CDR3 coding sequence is TGTGCCAGCAGCACCTATAATGAAAAACTGTTTTTT. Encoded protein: CASSTYNEKLFF.

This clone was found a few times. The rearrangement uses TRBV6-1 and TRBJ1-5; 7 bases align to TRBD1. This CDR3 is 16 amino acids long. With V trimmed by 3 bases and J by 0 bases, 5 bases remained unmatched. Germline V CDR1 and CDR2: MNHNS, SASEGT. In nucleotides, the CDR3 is TGTGCCAGCAGTGACAAGACAGGGTATAGCAATCAGCCCCAGCATTTT. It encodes CASSDKTGYSNQPQHF.

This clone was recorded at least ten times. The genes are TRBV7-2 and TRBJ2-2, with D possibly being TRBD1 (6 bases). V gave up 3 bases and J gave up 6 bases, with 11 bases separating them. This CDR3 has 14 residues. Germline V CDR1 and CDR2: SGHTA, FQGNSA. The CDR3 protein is CASSFYREPGELFF. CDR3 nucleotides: TGTGCCAGCAGCTTTTACAGGGAACCCGGGGAGCTGTTTTTT.